Listed below are T cell receptor beta chains from one sample, sequenced in a study of OX40 agonist ivuxolimab in advanced cancers. Profiled with immunoSEQ multiplex PCR; TCRdb holds only in-frame clones, not every one. Here the sample spans around 60,000 clones, about nine tenths being singletons. The sequenced sample was CD4+ or CD8+ T cells sorted from blood, obtained in a trial of the OX40 agonist ivuxolimab. All receptors derive from an adult with an advanced solid tumor such as melanoma, head and neck, liver or kidney cancer. The CDR3 runs from the conserved cysteine through the conserved F or W. The order of the fields is clone size, J gene, V gene, CDR3 length, D gene, CDR3 protein, CDR3 DNA. A D gene is named only where the DNA matches it firmly. Clone sizes are given selectively: once, few, many, or a class where the clone is expanded.

size: few; J: TRBJ1-2; V: TRBV7-8; length: 13; D: TRBD1; CDR3: CASSMGQNYGYTF; DNA: TGTGCCAGCAGTATGGGACAGAACTATGGCTACACCTTC
size: -; J: TRBJ1-1; V: TRBV7-2; length: 14; D: -; CDR3: CASSTGGMNTEAFF; DNA: TGTGCCAGCAGCACGGGGGGCATGAACACTGAAGCTTTCTTT
size: -; J: TRBJ2-3; V: TRBV25-1; length: 15; D: -; CDR3: CASSDMRSSTDTQYF; DNA: TGTGCCAGCAGTGATATGCGTTCTAGCACAGATACGCAGTATTTT
size: -; J: TRBJ2-5; V: TRBV7-9; length: 14; D: -; CDR3: CASSLMGDQETQYF; DNA: TGTGCCAGCAGCTTAATGGGGGATCAAGAGACCCAGTACTTC
size: -; J: TRBJ2-1; V: TRBV6-1; length: 12; D: -; CDR3: CASKDHGGEQFF; DNA: TGTGCCAGCAAGGACCACGGCGGTGAGCAGTTCTTC
size: -; J: TRBJ2-1; V: TRBV9; length: 15; D: -; CDR3: CASSTTPSSYNEQFF; DNA: TGTGCCAGCAGCACGACTCCAAGCTCCTACAATGAGCAGTTCTTC
size: -; J: TRBJ2-7; V: TRBV7-2; length: 14; D: -; CDR3: CASSLTWDNYEQYF; DNA: TGTGCCAGCAGCTTAACTTGGGACAACTACGAGCAGTACTTC
size: -; J: TRBJ1-5; V: TRBV6-5; length: 13; D: -; CDR3: CASSYQGDQPQHF; DNA: TGTGCCAGCAGCTACCAGGGTGATCAGCCCCAGCATTTT
size: -; J: TRBJ2-7; V: TRBV25-1; length: 15; D: -; CDR3: CASSSSGTARYEQYF; DNA: TGTGCCAGCAGTTCGTCCGGGACTGCACGCTACGAGCAGTACTTC
size: -; J: TRBJ1-1; V: TRBV7-2; length: 12; D: -; CDR3: CASSPQREEAFF; DNA: TGTGCCAGCAGCCCTCAAAGGGAGGAAGCTTTCTTT
size: -; J: TRBJ2-5; V: TRBV7-2; length: 15; D: -; CDR3: CASSLRVAGLETQYF; DNA: TGTGCCAGCAGCTTACGTGTCGCTGGGCTGGAGACCCAGTACTTC
size: -; J: TRBJ1-1; V: TRBV27; length: 14; D: -; CDR3: CASSSSGTGTEAFF; DNA: TGTGCCAGCAGTAGCTCCGGGACGGGGACTGAAGCTTTCTTT
size: -; J: TRBJ2-7; V: TRBV2; length: 15; D: -; CDR3: CATKKPGQNSYEQYF; DNA: TGTGCCACAAAGAAGCCAGGACAGAACTCCTACGAGCAGTACTTC
size: -; J: TRBJ2-2; V: TRBV5-6; length: 13; D: -; CDR3: CASSLVYTGELFF; DNA: TGTGCCAGCAGCTTGGTTTACACCGGGGAGCTGTTTTTT
size: -; J: TRBJ2-7; V: TRBV5-5; length: 14; D: -; CDR3: CASSPDWVSTNQYF; DNA: TGTGCCAGCAGCCCCGATTGGGTTAGCACGAACCAGTACTTC
size: -; J: TRBJ1-1; V: TRBV7-3; length: 13; D: -; CDR3: CASSAGGQTEAFF; DNA: TGTGCCAGCAGCGCCGGGGGGCAAACTGAAGCTTTCTTT
size: few; J: TRBJ1-1; V: TRBV18; length: 14; D: -; CDR3: CASSPPAAPNEAFF; DNA: TGTGCCAGCTCACCACCGGCAGCGCCTAATGAAGCTTTCTTT
size: -; J: TRBJ1-4; V: TRBV6-5; length: 14; D: -; CDR3: CASTSLQGTEKLFF; DNA: TGTGCCAGCACCTCCTTACAGGGAACTGAAAAACTGTTTTTT
size: -; J: TRBJ1-2; V: TRBV6-1; length: 15; D: -; CDR3: CASLKGFRGHYGYTF; DNA: TGTGCCAGCCTAAAGGGGTTCCGGGGTCACTATGGCTACACCTTC
size: -; J: TRBJ2-7; V: TRBV11-2; length: 14; D: -; CDR3: CASSLGHWAYEQYF; DNA: TGTGCCAGCAGCCTAGGACATTGGGCCTACGAGCAGTACTTC
size: -; J: TRBJ1-1; V: TRBV7-2; length: 14; D: TRBD1; CDR3: CASSLGRGRGEAFF; DNA: TGTGCCAGCAGCCTAGGAAGGGGGCGGGGTGAAGCTTTCTTT
size: -; J: TRBJ2-3; V: TRBV7-3; length: 13; D: -; CDR3: CASSLMGGDTQYF; DNA: TGTGCCAGCAGCTTAATGGGGGGCGATACGCAGTATTTT
size: -; J: TRBJ2-7; V: TRBV18; length: 14; D: -; CDR3: CASSPSPGVYEQYF; DNA: TGTGCCAGCTCACCAAGTCCAGGAGTCTACGAGCAGTACTTC
size: once; J: TRBJ2-5; V: TRBV5-1; length: 14; D: -; CDR3: CASSLAGSQETQYF; DNA: TGCGCCAGCAGCTTGGCAGGCTCTCAAGAGACCCAGTACTTC